The 2 T cell receptor beta chains below come from one sample, sequenced in a study of T cells in Graves' hyperthyroidism and ophthalmopathy. Amplified regions were TCR beta CDR3 sequences from RNA transcripts. The HTBI primer set served for first-round RT-PCR of the TCR CDR3. TCRdb reanalysed the multiplex PCR reads using MiXCR and keeps one entry per CDR3 protein. The sample includes around 300,000 distinct CDR3 sequences, around 15% seen only once; the top ten take roughly 7.9%. Material: blood. The receptor source for this set is a woman aged 40-49 years with Graves' hyperthyroidism.

This clonotype was counted many times. This chain links TRBV20-1 with TRBJ2-5; D is perhaps TRBD2 (5 bases). This CDR3 spans 15 amino acids. Germline CDR1 and CDR2: DFQATT and SNEGSKA (reference sequence). The V end lost 2 bases, the J end lost 0 bases, and 13 bases lay between the germline ends. The CDR3 here is CSARKNSENQETQYF. The CDR3 DNA sequence: TGCAGTGCTAGAAAAAATAGCGAGAACCAAGAGACCCAGTACTTC.

The CDR3 spells CSARDPLGAGGHDEQYF. CDR3 DNA: TGCAGTGCTAGAGATCCTCTTGGAGCGGGAGGGCACGACGAGCAGTACTTC. This rearrangement joins TRBV20-1 to TRBJ2-7; 10 bases line up with TRBD2. Germline-derived CDR1 and CDR2 are DFQATT and SNEGSKA (reference sequence). The CDR3 is 17 residues long. After removal of 0 bases from V and 5 bases from J, the junction contained 13 bases not matched to a gene.